This T cell receptor (beta chain) was profiled in a study of beta chain features in type 1 diabetes (dated by TCRdb to 2017 to 2018). Regarding the study in general: No differences in mean age, gender distribution, total cell number or subset yield were found between patients and healthy donors. A total of approximately 110,000,000 sorted cells were examined across all samples, and a strong correlation was observed between cell number per subset and RNA yield. The study compared TCRB repertoires of sorted circulating CD4+ T cell subsets between recently diagnosed type 1 diabetes patients and matched healthy donors. Whereas all 30 or so donors provided naive and central memory subsets, regulatory and stem cell-like memory subsets were isolated from just 8 patients and about eight healthy donors. Overall study results and their limits: Fewer insertions and more nucleotide deletions at VDJ recombination sites were observed in patients with type 1 diabetes, implying thymic rearrangement abnormalities. A moderate but significant shortening of TCRB CDR3 length was observed in type 1 diabetes patients in all four CD4+ subsets. Because cDNA was sequenced instead of genomic DNA, highly expressing activated cells could be over-represented, though the groups showed no difference in activation or CD3 levels. Only small numbers of individuals were included in the HLA sub-analyses, which left unresolved whether HLA type had any influence on TCRB rearrangement. Shorter templates might be favored by PCR, yet because patient and control samples were amplified and corrected together, any such skew would affect both groups equally. The naive, central memory and regulatory TCRB repertoires appeared to resemble one another more closely among patients than among healthy donors.

In the case of this clone: Its binding antigen is unknown. No base-level quality is on record; no much larger clone is a single base apart.

Each donor gave one peripheral blood draw, roughly 120 mL on average, collected into heparinised tubes. A BD FACSAria II and a panel including CD45RO, CCR7, CD25, CD127, CD95 and CD27 were used to sort naive, central memory, regulatory and stem cell-like memory CD4+ T cells. All sorted populations exceeded 95% purity. PBMCs were separated immediately by Lymphoprep density gradient centrifugation and were stained directly, without being cultured. So that batch effects would be minimized, each experiment stained and sorted samples in pairs, pairing one healthy donor with one patient. All of the isolated RNA was reverse transcribed with the High Capacity cDNA Reverse Transcription Kit, so expressed TCRB transcripts were sequenced. Naive, central memory and regulatory T cell samples underwent deep immunoSEQ sequencing, averaging around 3.6 million total reads per sample. Sorted cells were lysed in RLT buffer, and RNA was extracted using DNase-treated RNeasy Micro or Mini kits according to cell number. Each cell subset was processed on its own to prevent cross-contamination, while patient and healthy donor samples were processed together. The immunoSEQ multiplex PCR was used to amplify TCRB sequences from cDNA, generating 87-bp fragments that spanned the CDR3 region. Amplicons were sequenced on the Illumina HiSeq platform. The study's processing was this. Synthetic template baselines were used to correct PCR bias computationally, reads within Hamming distance 2 were collapsed, and singletons that could not be merged were discarded. Reads were aligned against IMGT so that V, D and J genes, CDR3 length and insertions or deletions at six rearrangement sites could be assigned. Within each subset, clonotype counts were normalized to the number of sorted cells before true diversity and Gini coefficients were calculated with the tcR R package. Repertoire sharing was quantified using the overlap coefficient calculated on TCRB nucleotide sequences. Out-of-frame TCRB sequences from naive cells were analyzed as a proxy for the pre-selection repertoire. TCRdb mirrors the immuneACCESS table, restricted to in-frame sequences. Some clones are absent from its copies; in checked studies, under half trace to an unresolved V gene, and the reason for the others is unknown. The DNA was the basis for D and trimming; V, J and clone size are from that table. Across this sample there are nearly 700,000 clones, with 13% seen only once. The ten biggest clones cover 0.022% of the sample.

CDR1 and CDR2 are read off the germline V gene as MNHNS and SASEGT. There are 15 amino acids in the CDR3, from cysteine to phenylalanine inclusive. The only DNA kept is the CDR3, 45 bases in frame from the first base. V loses 2 bases, J loses 2 bases, and the germline ends lie 12 bases apart. The rearrangement joined TRBV6-1 to TRBJ2-5; TRBD1 might be the D gene, on 6 matching bases. The sample was naive CD4+ T cells from blood. Taken with the paper, the label for cell subset or site translates to: true naive CD4+ T cells. This sequence originates from a man between 18 and 29 years old with type 1 diabetes. The CDR3 protein: CASSEIGGQQETQYF. Read as DNA, the sequence is TGTGCCAGCAGTGAAATAGGTGGACAGCAAGAGACCCAGTACTTC.